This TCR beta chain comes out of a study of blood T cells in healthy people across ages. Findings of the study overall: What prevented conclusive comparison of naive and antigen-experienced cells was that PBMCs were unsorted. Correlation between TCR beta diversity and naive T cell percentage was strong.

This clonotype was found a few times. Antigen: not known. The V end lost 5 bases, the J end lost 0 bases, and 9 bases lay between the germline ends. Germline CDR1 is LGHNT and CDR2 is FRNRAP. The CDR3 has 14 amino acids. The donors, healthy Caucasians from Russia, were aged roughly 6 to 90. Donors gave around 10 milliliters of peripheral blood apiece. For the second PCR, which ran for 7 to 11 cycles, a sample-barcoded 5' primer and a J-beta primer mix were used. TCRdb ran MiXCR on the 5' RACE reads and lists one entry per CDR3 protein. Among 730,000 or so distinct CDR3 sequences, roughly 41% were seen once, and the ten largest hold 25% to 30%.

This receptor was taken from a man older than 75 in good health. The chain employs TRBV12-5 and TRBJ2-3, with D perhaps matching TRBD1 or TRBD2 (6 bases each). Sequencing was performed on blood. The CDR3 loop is CASGRGDSTDTQYF. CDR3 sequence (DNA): TGTGCTAGTGGTAGGGGGGATAGCACAGATACGCAGTATTTT.